The 23 T cell receptor beta chains below were found in one sample sequenced in a study of T cells in Graves' hyperthyroidism and ophthalmopathy (dated by TCRdb to between 2017 and 2020). Libraries were built with multiplex PCR. Reads for this sample came from an Illumina HiSeq 2000. Amplification of TCR beta CDR3 regions was carried out from RNA transcripts. The first round of RT-PCR for the TCR CDR3 was performed with the HTBI primer set and the Qiagen OneStep RT-PCR kit. TCRdb handled the public reads itself, with Q25 trimming in fastp and clone calling in MiXCR, and kept productive beta chains. Each record represents a unique CDR3 protein, reported with the most common genes and DNA among its rows. In all, the sample holds 350,000 to 450,000 distinct CDR3 sequences, and 11% to 15% of those were seen once. The leading ten clones occupy around 30% of the sample. What was sequenced was blood. These receptors came from a man over 45 with Graves' ophthalmopathy.

This clonotype was found many times. The rearrangement joins TRBV11-3 to TRBJ2-2; D is perhaps TRBD2 (5 bases). This CDR3 contains 15 residues. Looked up from germline, CDR1 is SGHNT and CDR2 is YENEEA. Trimming pared 3 bases from V and 4 bases from J, leaving 12 bases between. CDR3 amino acids: CASSFEGGPTGELFF. CDR3 nucleotide sequence: TGTGCCAGCAGCTTTGAAGGAGGACCCACCGGGGAGCTGTTTTTT.

This clonotype was seen only a few times. This chain joins TRBV6-2 or TRBV6-3 and TRBJ2-7, with D tentatively TRBD1 (5 bases). The germline gives CDR1 MNHEY, CDR2 SVGEGT. V lost 3 bases and J 5 bases, leaving 23 bases between the germline ends. CDR3 length: 17 amino acids. CDR3 nucleotide sequence: TGTGCCAGCAGTTATGGCATCGGGCAGGGTATTATGAACGAGCAGTACTTC. This codes for CASSYGIGQGIMNEQYF.

This clonotype was recorded many times. J is TRBJ1-3 and V is TRBV2; D is ambiguous. The CDR3 is made up of 16 amino acids. The V end was cut by 2 bases, the J end by 5 bases, with 16 bases between. Germline V gene data show CDR1 as SNHLY and CDR2 as FYNNEI. The CDR3 reads CASSEFGRSNRNTIYF. Here the CDR3 DNA reads TGTGCCAGCAGTGAATTTGGGCGGAGTAATCGAAACACCATATATTTT.

As regards this clonotype: The junction departs from germline at one end; a sequencing error may be responsible. The rearrangement joins TRBV27 to TRBJ1-6; maybe TRBD1 (5 bases). The CDR3 contains 14 residues. Germline CDR1 and CDR2: MNHEY and SMNVEV (reference sequence). This CDR3 reads CASKPRDYNSPIHF. CDR3 coding DNA: TGTGCCAGCAAACCCAGGGACTATAATTCACCCATCCACTTT.

This clonotype came up many times. V is TRBV3-1 and J is TRBJ2-1, with D maybe TRBD2 (6 bases). The germline V gene has CDR1 LGHDT and CDR2 YNNKEL (reference sequence). Between the trimmed V and J ends, which lost 4 bases and 3 bases, there was a span of 10 bases. This CDR3 contains 14 residues. The CDR3 bases are TGTGCCAGCAGCCCAATAGCGGTCTACAATGAGCAGTTCTTC. It encodes CASSPIAVYNEQFF.

This clonotype was seen only a few times. This sequence joins TRBV20-1 and TRBJ2-3; 7 bases match TRBD1. The CDR3 spans 14 residues. CDR1 is DFQATT and CDR2 is SNEGSKA in the germline V gene (reference sequence). The trim removed 5 bases at V and 5 bases at J, leaving 10 bases unmatched. CDR3 region: CSAGTTGNLDTQYF. CDR3 nucleotide sequence: TGCAGTGCTGGGACGACAGGGAACTTAGATACGCAGTATTTT.

Ten or more counts support this clonotype. The chain is built from TRBV12-3 or TRBV12-4 and TRBJ2-7, with D perhaps TRBD2 (6 bases). This CDR3 is 13 amino acids long. The V end was cut by 3 bases, the J end by 4 bases, with 10 bases between. As DNA, the CDR3 is TGTGCCAGCAGTTTTTTCGGGAGTTACGAGCAGTACTTC. Its protein is CASSFFGSYEQYF.

The chain is built from TRBV9 and TRBJ2-1, with 10 bases fitting TRBD2. V dropped 4 bases and J dropped 7; count of bases not matched to a gene: 2. The CDR3 is made up of 13 amino acids. Per germline, CDR1 SGDLS and CDR2 YYNGEE. The CDR3 DNA sequence: TGTGCCAGCAGCTGGACTAGCGGAAATGAGCAGTTCTTC. Its protein product is CASSWTSGNEQFF.

The V and J genes are TRBV6-1 and TRBJ1-2; D uncertain. V gave up 6 bases and J gave up 9 bases, with 14 bases separating them. This CDR3 is 12 amino acids long. In germline, CDR1 is MNHNS, CDR2 SASEGT. The CDR3, as DNA: TGTGCCAGCAGGCCACTGGGTTCTAGCTACACCTTC. Its protein is CASRPLGSSYTF.

The chain has TRBV9 and TRBJ2-7; D may be TRBD1 (5 bases). Between the trimmed V and J ends, which lost 4 bases and 2 bases, there was a span of 13 bases. Germline V CDR1 and CDR2: SGDLS, YYNGEE. The CDR3 spans 14 residues. Here the CDR3 reads CASSPGHIAYEQYF. Here the CDR3 DNA reads TGTGCCAGCAGCCCCGGACACATTGCCTACGAGCAGTACTTC.

This clonotype has just a few counts. The chain has TRBV10-2 and TRBJ2-7; D unresolved. The CDR3 spans 13 residues. Between the trimmed V and J ends, which lost 7 bases and 6 bases, there was a span of 16 bases. CDR1 is WSHSY and CDR2 is SAAADI in the germline V gene. This CDR3 is CASTPAQTSEQYF. The CDR3 DNA is TGCGCCAGCACTCCCGCGCAAACTTCCGAGCAGTACTTC.

This clonotype was observed many times. The V call is TRBV2, the J call TRBJ2-3, with 10 bases identical to TRBD2. There are 16 residues in the CDR3. CDR1 and CDR2 (germline): SNHLY, FYNNEI. V was clipped by 6 bases and J by 2 bases; unmatched bases: 8. CDR3 in amino acids: CASRKGLADITDTQYF. CDR3 sequence (DNA): TGTGCCAGCAGAAAAGGACTAGCGGACATCACAGATACGCAGTATTTT.

This clonotype was seen a handful of times. This chain connects TRBV7-3 to TRBJ2-1; TRBD2 aligns across 11 bases. CDR1 is SGHTA and CDR2 is FQGTGA in the germline V gene. CDR3 length equals 15 residues. With V trimmed by 5 bases and J by 6 bases, 6 bases remained unmatched. The CDR3 DNA follows: TGTGCCAGCAGCAAACTAGCGGGAGATGTCAATGAGCAGTTCTTC. Protein sequence: CASSKLAGDVNEQFF. The full variable domain, in which reference TRBV7-3 and TRBJ2-1 provide the parts outside the CDR3, is GAGVSQTPSNKVTEKGKYVELRCDPISGHTALYWYRQSLGQGPEFLIYFQGTGAADDSGLPNDRFFAVRPEGSVSTLKIQRTERGDSAVYLCASSKLAGDVNEQFFGPGTRLTVL.

V and J are TRBV6-1 and TRBJ1-2; TRBD1 is a possible D gene (5 bases). Per the germline V gene, CDR1 is MNHNS and CDR2 is SASEGT. The V gene lost 6 bases and the J gene lost 8 bases, with 16 bases spanning the gap. The CDR3 length is 13 residues. CDR3 residues: CASRAGKLDGYTF. CDR3 DNA sequence: TGTGCCAGCAGAGCAGGGAAGTTAGACGGCTACACCTTC.

DNA of the CDR3: TGTGCCAGCAGCTTAAGGGAGTTGTGGGGCCTAATAATGAACACTGAAGCTTTCTTT. It yields the protein CASSLRELWGLIMNTEAFF. The chain recombines TRBV7-3 with TRBJ1-1, with D perhaps TRBD1 (5 bases). The CDR3 contains 19 residues. V shed 1 base and J shed 0 bases, with 21 bases lying between them. The germline CDR1 and CDR2 sequences are SGHTA and FQGTGA.

In its sample, this clonotype was seen a few times. V gene TRBV9 combines with J gene TRBJ2-3, with 8 bases that match TRBD2. Germline V lookup: CDR1 SGDLS, CDR2 YYNGEE. J was trimmed by 7 bases and V by 3 bases; bases with no gene match: 10. This CDR3 contains 15 residues. The CDR3 is CASSALAGGGNTQYF. The DNA of the CDR3 is TGTGCCAGCAGCGCCCTAGCGGGTGGGGGAAATACGCAGTATTTT.

Details on this clonotype: Being one base from a much bigger clone, this may be a read error. This rearrangement joins TRBV15 to TRBJ2-3; D is unresolved. Trimming left V 5 bases short and J 3 bases short, with 12 bases between. Per the germline V gene, CDR1 is LNHNV and CDR2 is YYDKDF (reference sequence). The CDR3 is 14 amino acids. CDR3 sequence reads: CATSAEIGTDTQYF. DNA for the CDR3: TGTGCCACCAGCGCAGAAATTGGAACAGATACGCAGTATTTT.

This clonotype has ten or more counts. The genes are TRBV20-1 and TRBJ2-7; TRBD2 matches at 7 bases. Germline CDR1 DFQATT, CDR2 SNEGSKA (reference sequence). J was trimmed by 5 bases and V by 6 bases; bases with no gene match: 13. This CDR3 is 14 amino acids long. The CDR3 spells CSALMGGSRDEQYF. The CDR3 DNA sequence: TGCAGTGCCCTAATGGGCGGGAGTAGGGACGAGCAGTACTTC.

CDR3 protein: CASSQGQYNSPLHF. DNA of the CDR3: TGTGCCAGCAGCCAGGGACAGTATAATTCACCCCTCCACTTT. The chain has TRBV14 and TRBJ1-6; 7 bases line up with TRBD1. V shed 3 bases and J 4 bases; nucleotides not matched to a gene: 0. CDR3 length: 14 residues. Germline-derived CDR1 and CDR2 are SGHDN and FVKESK. Based on the CDR3 plus reference TRBV14 and TRBJ1-6, the full variable domain is EAGVTQFPSHSVIEKGQTVTLRCDPISGHDNLYWYRRVMGKEIKFLLHFVKESKQDESGMPNNRFLAERTGGTYSTLKVQPAELEDSGVYFCASSQGQYNSPLHFGNGTRLTVT.

This clonotype was seen at least ten times. The genes are TRBV20-1 and TRBJ1-5; 9 bases line up with TRBD1. The CDR3 is 14 amino acids. The V and J ends lost 4 bases and 6 bases, in that order; junction bases with no gene match: 7. Per the germline V gene, CDR1 is DFQATT and CDR2 is SNEGSKA (reference sequence). CDR3 bases: TGCAGTGCTAAGGGGACAGGGAATGGTCAGCCCCAGCATTTT. It translates to CSAKGTGNGQPQHF.

This clonotype occurred a few times. J is TRBJ2-5 and V is TRBV6-1; D remains ambiguous. The germline V gene has CDR1 MNHNS and CDR2 SASEGT. The CDR3 length is 14 residues. V lost 4 bases to trimming and J lost 5 bases, with 14 bases between them. The CDR3 DNA reads TGTGCCAGCAGTGGTTATGCCGCTGGGGAGACCCAGTACTTC. Its translation is CASSGYAAGETQYF.

J is TRBJ1-1 and V is TRBV15; D is undetermined. The CDR3 contains 13 residues. CDR1 and CDR2 (germline): LNHNV, YYDKDF (reference sequence). Trimming removed 5 bases at V and 1 base at J, with 8 bases between. The DNA for the CDR3 is TGTGCCACCAGCCCCCTCGGGAACACTGAAGCTTTCTTT. It specifies CATSPLGNTEAFF. The full variable domain, its missing parts supplied by reference TRBV15 and TRBJ1-1, is DAMVIQNPRYQVTQFGKPVTLSCSQTLNHNVMYWYQQKSSQAPKLLFHYYDKDFNNEADTPDNFQSRRPNTSFCFLDIRSPGLGDTAMYLCATSPLGNTEAFFGQGTRLTVV.

This clonotype was counted ten times or more. The rearrangement joins TRBV29-1 to TRBJ2-7; possibly TRBD1 for D (6 bases). Germline V CDR1 and CDR2: SQVTM, ANQGSEA. The CDR3 spans 15 residues. V lost 4 bases and J 4 bases, leaving 20 bases between the germline ends. CDR3 sequence (DNA): TGCAGCGTTGTGGAATTCCGGGACACCCGATACGAGCAGTACTTC. It codes for CSVVEFRDTRYEQYF.